This TCR beta chain was captured in a study of blood T cell repertoires in COVID-19 (dated by TCRdb to 2018 to 2021). About the study as a whole: Collaborator samples came from the United States, Italy and Spain and covered acute and convalescent phases of COVID-19. Where available, HLA class I and class II types were taken from metadata supplied by the sample provider and were not determined by assay-based typing. Samples were obtained from the ongoing ImmuneRACE study (first 160 participants) and from 1,254 subjects provided by 6 global collaborators. The repertoires were made available in a free public database intended to serve as a resource for research on the immune response to SARS-CoV-2. The sample metadata nearly always contained a de-identified subject ID, COVID-19 status, age in years and sex. The material from the prospective study consisted of cDNA or gDNA derived from T cells, B-cell-depleted T cells, or PBMCs. The dataset comprised deeply sampled blood TCRbeta repertoires from subjects exposed to, actively infected with, or recovered from COVID-19. Results and caveats for the whole study, not just this receptor: The quantity of clinical and demographic metadata differed by source and by participant and was supplied without curation.

Between the V and J ends, shortened by 1 base and 5 bases respectively, the junction contains 8 bases. The CDR3, cysteine through phenylalanine, is 13 amino acids long. Only the CDR3 portion is preserved as DNA: 39 bases, with reading frame beginning at the first base. From the germline V gene, CDR1 is SGHTA and CDR2 is FQGNSA. Collaborating institutions collected whole blood in K2EDTA tubes following their own protocols. For TCRbeta analysis, collaborators shipped samples as frozen whole blood, isolated PBMCs, or DNA extracted from either of those sample types. TCRbeta CDR3 regions were amplified from genomic DNA by means of the immunoSEQ Assay, a bias-controlled multiplex PCR. As for the original processing: Nucleated cell counts per sample were estimated from amplification of reference gene primers within the assay. Sequence reads were collapsed and filtered to measure the absolute abundance of every unique TCRbeta CDR3 rearrangement. Productive Simpson clonality was computed per sample as the square root of Simpson's diversity index over productive rearrangements. The immuneACCESS repertoire file appears here via TCRdb, limited to in-frame rearrangements. These files lack a portion of the clones; in checked studies, under half of the deficit traces to unresolved V genes, and the cause of the others is not known. That table supplies the V and J calls and clone size; D and trimming were determined from the DNA. This sample is represented by about 90,000 clones; about 81% of them were singletons. The top ten clones comprise 13% of the sample.

Note on this clone: Its antigen is still unknown. No clone much larger than this one lies a single base away; base qualities are absent.

The rearranged chain carries TRBV7-2 and TRBJ2-5; possibly the D gene is TRBD2, per 5 matching bases. Source material: peripheral blood. The receptor was isolated from a human donor in a cohort sampled during active COVID-19. Read as DNA, the sequence is TGTGCCAGCAGCTTAGAGGAGGTGGAGACCCAGTACTTC. Its protein product is CASSLEEVETQYF.